Sequencing of this T cell receptor beta chain was carried out in a study of human thymus T cells. Study-wide points: It looked as if thymic and blood repertoires used V and J genes in a biased way. The related literature has documented a marked overlap of thymic repertoires among unrelated individuals.

Remarks on this clone: Its antigen remains unknown.

Thymus pieces cut out during corrective heart surgery were the tissue that was used. The donor group consisted of healthy Finnish infants who were having corrective surgery for congenital heart defects. Germline CDR1 reads ENHRY; CDR2 reads SYGVKD. Trimming removed 0 bases from V and 8 bases from J, with 7 bases in between. The CDR3 totals 13 residues. The table came from immunoSEQ multiplex PCR; TCRdb's copy has only in-frame clones and leaves some out. The sample includes 60,000 to 75,000 clones, roughly 95% of them seen just once. Sequenced material: thymus tissue. This TCR was sampled from a girl under two years old with a congenital heart defect but otherwise immunologically healthy. The genes are TRBV10-3 and TRBJ1-4; D may be TRBD1 (6 bases). The CDR3 bases are TGTGCCATCAGTGAGTCCCAGGGGGAAAAACTGTTTTTT. It encodes CAISESQGEKLFF.